The sequence of this T cell receptor (beta chain) was determined in a study of T cells in Graves' hyperthyroidism and ophthalmopathy (dated by TCRdb to the late 2010s). With respect to the entire study: Peripheral blood was sampled at the time of initial diagnosis, prior to any treatment. Once sampling was done, hyperthyroidism patients were given methimazole at a starting dose of 30 mg daily, whereas ophthalmopathy patients were given high-dose intravenous methylprednisolone. In addition, the study compared T-cell repertoires in thyroid tissue and in blood from a handful of Graves' hyperthyroidism patients. The paper describes TCR Vbeta CDR3 sequencing of 140 or so peripheral blood samples, made up of 43 ophthalmopathy patients, 70 to 75 hyperthyroidism patients and 17 progressor patients. Prospective prediction of ophthalmopathy was tested in an independent validation cohort of 18 to 20 hyperthyroidism patients and 17 patients who later progressed to ophthalmopathy. To identify distinguishing TCR V-J signatures, a discovery cohort of around 100 patients was used, comprising under 45 with Graves' ophthalmopathy and around 60 with stable Graves' hyperthyroidism. The roughly 91 discovery patients were randomly divided into training and test sets at a 7:3 ratio.

In the ophthalmopathy patients, disease was moderately to severely active, with a Clinical Activity Score of 3 or more, a NOSPECS grade of 4 or more, and a duration of less than 3 months. The study excluded patients with uncontrolled infections, other autoimmune diseases, pregnancy or lactation. Diagnoses were established on the basis of clinical symptoms, serum thyroxine and TRAb, thyroid ultrasound, and orbital computed tomography. PBMCs were separated from 8 to 10 ml of fresh peripheral blood using Ficoll-Paque density gradient centrifugation. Trizol reagent was used to extract total RNA, and RNA quality was then checked on an Agilent 2100 Bioanalyzer. What the study reported, not specific to this receptor: A model built on a 13 V-J signature distinguished ophthalmopathy from stable hyperthyroidism, reaching 85% to 90% sensitivity and under 84% specificity in cross-validation and 80%/75% in testing. In validation, the model predicted progression to ophthalmopathy a median of 6.5 months before onset, with roughly 71% sensitivity and 72.22% specificity. Most expanded thyroid clonotypes (frequency above 0.001) were also detected in blood, a finding suggesting that blood repertoires may reflect thyroid immune responses. No statistical method was used to fix the sample size in advance, and group allocation was not hidden from the investigators.

V drops 6 bases and J drops 1 base, leaving 9 bases in between. Reading from cysteine to phenylalanine, the CDR3 counts 13 amino acids. The kept DNA is CDR3 alone, 39 bases in frame from the first base. The TCR beta CDR3 regions were amplified from RNA transcripts. For the first round of RT-PCR on the TCR CDR3, the HTBI primer set was used together with the Qiagen OneStep RT-PCR kit. The libraries were constructed in a second round of multiplex PCR and then size-selected and purified. Paired-end sequencing of the libraries was performed with 100 bp reads on an Illumina HiSeq2000. As for the original processing: SOAPnuke was used to process the raw data, throwing out any read that contained adapters or uncalled bases, had a mean Phred below 15, or lacked an exact constant-primer or identifier match. COPE v1.2.5 was used to merge the high-quality paired reads, and each unique nucleotide sequence was defined as a clonotype. Clonotypes were aligned to IMGT TRBV, TRBD and TRBJ reference segments using MiTCR v1.1. Analysis was restricted to V-J combinations with a frequency above 0.0001, which covered about 99% of repertoires. The TCS score was defined as F50 (clonal expansion) divided by E x V (chaos), with BLOSUM62-based TCRdist calculated between CDR3 peptides within each V-J. Welch's t-statistics and random forest reduced just over 500 V-J features to 10 to 15, which were used in a naive Bayes classifier (R e1071). TCRdb reprocessed the public reads (quality trimming at Q25 with fastp, clone calling with MiXCR) and kept in-frame beta chains. Every entry covers one CDR3 protein and lists the most common genes and DNA from its rows. These V and J calls rely on TCRdb rather than the paper's analysis. Within this sample are nearly 600,000 distinct CDR3 sequences, with approximately 15% of them counted one time only. 7% to 9% of the sample rests with the top ten.

In this sample, this clonotype turned up many times. What this receptor recognizes is not known. No clone much larger than this one lies a single base away; base qualities are absent. Input material: blood. This receptor was obtained from a woman under 30 with Graves' ophthalmopathy. The V and J genes are TRBV12-3 or TRBV12-4 and TRBJ1-1, with no confident D gene call. The CDR3: CASSSGSNTEAFF. The DNA reads TGTGCCAGCAGCTCCGGATCGAACACTGAAGCTTTCTTT.